This TCR beta chain was identified during a study of blood T cell repertoires in COVID-19 (dated by TCRdb to about 2020). With regard to the full study: The collaborator samples originated in the United States, Italy and Spain and spanned the acute and convalescent phases of COVID-19. The material from the prospective study consisted of cDNA or gDNA derived from T cells, B-cell-depleted T cells, or PBMCs. The dataset comprised deeply sampled blood TCRbeta repertoires from subjects exposed to, actively infected with, or recovered from COVID-19. The repertoires were released in a freely available public database meant as a resource for research on the immune response to SARS-CoV-2. Samples came from the ongoing ImmuneRACE study (first 160 participants) plus 1,254 subjects from 6 global collaborators. Sample metadata almost always included a de-identified subject ID, COVID-19 status, age in years and sex. Where available, HLA class I and class II types were obtained from metadata supplied by the sample provider rather than from assay-based typing. What the study reported, not specific to this receptor: Clinical and demographic metadata were provided uncurated, with the amount varying by source and participant.

Based on the germline V gene (reference sequence), the CDR1 and CDR2 sequences are PRHDT and FYEKMQ. The junction shows trimming of 2 bases on V and 6 bases on J, plus 10 bases between the germline ends. Measured from the cysteine to the phenylalanine, the CDR3 is 14 residues long. Only CDR3 DNA remains: 42 bases, in frame from the first base. In the case of this clone: Its antigen is unknown. Base qualities are not recorded, but no much larger clone differs from it by a single base.

TCRbeta CDR3 regions were amplified from genomic DNA using the immunoSEQ Assay, a bias-controlled multiplex PCR. The paper's data handling went like this. Within the assay, amplification of reference gene primers was used to estimate how many nucleated cells each sample contained. To quantify the absolute abundance of each unique TCRbeta CDR3 rearrangement, sequence reads were collapsed and filtered. Productive Simpson clonality was computed per sample as the square root of Simpson's diversity index over productive rearrangements. TCRdb limited this immuneACCESS table to in-frame rearrangements with V and J called. A share of clones is missing; checked studies link under half to unresolved V genes, and the rest is unexplained. V and J calls plus clone size are reproduced from that table; the DNA served to infer D and trimming. The sample table records 200,000 to 250,000 clones; roughly 79% of these occur just once. Just under 9% of the sample rests with the top ten.

Participants in the prospective study were enrolled through a virtual design, were aged about 18 to 100 years, and lived in 24 United States geographic areas. Cohort assignment in the prospective study relied on participant-reported clinical history from a screening survey and a study questionnaire. In the prospective study, whole blood, serum and a nasopharyngeal or oropharyngeal swab were collected from each participant by mobile phlebotomists. Additional blood draws and questionnaires over a 2-month period could optionally be provided by prospective study participants. Before DNA extraction, prospective study blood samples were shipped either frozen or at room temperature.

The sequence came from a woman in her forties or fifties with acute COVID-19. The sequencing sample was made of PBMCs or T cells enriched from blood (not recorded which). The sequence is built from TRBV13 and TRBJ1-4; a tentative D match to TRBD1 spans 5 bases. This receptor carries the CDR3 CASSLRQGHEKLFF. The DNA sequence follows: TGTGCCAGCAGCTTAAGGCAGGGCCATGAAAAACTGTTTTTT.